This T cell receptor beta chain stems from a study of patients and donors after allogeneic stem cell transplantation. This clonotype has a handful of counts. This CDR3 region has 15 residues. Germline CDR1 reads MDHEN; CDR2 reads SYDVKM. V shed 6 bases and J 4 bases; nucleotides not matched to a gene: 11. TCRdb recomputed calls from the RT-PCR reads with MiXCR, one row per CDR3 protein. The table lists around 160,000 distinct CDR3 sequences, 30% of them singletons. The sequencing input was blood, either unsorted or a sorted T cell fraction (not recorded which). V gene TRBV28 combines with J gene TRBJ2-5, with 7 bases lining up with TRBD2. The sequence was obtained from a human donor who was either an allogeneic HSCT recipient or a stem cell or donor lymphocyte infusion donor (not recorded which). It is not recorded whose cells these are; they may come from a transplant donor. The CDR3 spells CASSRGGSVRETQYF. The CDR3, as DNA: TGTGCCAGCAGCCGCGGCGGGAGTGTCAGAGAGACCCAGTACTTC.